The source of this T cell receptor beta chain is a study of T-cell reconstitution after alpha-beta-depleted transplantation in children. Broader study findings: Where some patients showed high TCRbeta diversity at day 60, it came from recipient T cells and thymic progenitors that had survived. T-cell counts and diversity at one year following transplant were attributed mainly to newly produced T cells. Approximately two months post-transplant, alpha-beta T cells reportedly originated from several hundred expanded graft clones.

Unique molecular identifiers tagged the TCRbeta library. TCRdb processed the PCR reads anew with MiXCR; each CDR3 protein has one entry. The profile shows about 300,000 distinct CDR3 sequences, 10% of them singletons. The germline V gene encodes CDR1 SGHRS and CDR2 YFSETQ. The CDR3 runs 15 residues. V lost 4 bases to trimming and J lost 3 bases; unmatched junction nucleotides: 8. With respect to this clonotype: Its antigen remains unidentified.

The chain uses TRBV5-1 and TRBJ1-1; 8 bases match TRBD1. Sequenced material: PBMCs, taken before TCRalphabeta/CD19-depleted stem cell transplant. The source is a boy less than two years old with acute myeloid leukemia, due to receive a stem cell transplant. The CDR3, as DNA: TGCGCCAGCAGCCCTTCGACAGGGGTCGACACTGAAGCTTTCTTT. The encoded protein is CASSPSTGVDTEAFF.